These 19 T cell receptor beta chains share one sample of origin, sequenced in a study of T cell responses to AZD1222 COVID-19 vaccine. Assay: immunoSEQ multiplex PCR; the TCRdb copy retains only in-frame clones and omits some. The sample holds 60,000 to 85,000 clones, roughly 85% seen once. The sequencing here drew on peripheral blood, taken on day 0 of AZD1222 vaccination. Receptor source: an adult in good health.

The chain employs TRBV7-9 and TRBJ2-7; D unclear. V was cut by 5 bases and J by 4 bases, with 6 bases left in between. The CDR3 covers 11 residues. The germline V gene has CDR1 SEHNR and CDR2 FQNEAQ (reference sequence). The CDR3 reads CASSQEYEQYF. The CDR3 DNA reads TGTGCCAGCAGCCAAGAATACGAGCAGTACTTC.

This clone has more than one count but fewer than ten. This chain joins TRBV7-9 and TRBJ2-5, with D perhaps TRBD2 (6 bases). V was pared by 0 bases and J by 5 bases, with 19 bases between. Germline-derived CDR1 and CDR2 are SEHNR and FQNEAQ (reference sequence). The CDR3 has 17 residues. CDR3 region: CASSLALRAGYRETQYF. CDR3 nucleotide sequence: TGTGCCAGCAGCTTAGCCCTGAGAGCGGGCTATAGGGAGACCCAGTACTTC.

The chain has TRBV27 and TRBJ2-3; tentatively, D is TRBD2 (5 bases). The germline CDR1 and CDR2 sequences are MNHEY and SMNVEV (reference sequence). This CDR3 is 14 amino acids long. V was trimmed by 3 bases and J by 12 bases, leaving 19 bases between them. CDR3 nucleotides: TGTGCCAGCAGTTTCGTCGGTAGCGTAGTTATTCAGTATTTT. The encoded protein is CASSFVGSVVIQYF.

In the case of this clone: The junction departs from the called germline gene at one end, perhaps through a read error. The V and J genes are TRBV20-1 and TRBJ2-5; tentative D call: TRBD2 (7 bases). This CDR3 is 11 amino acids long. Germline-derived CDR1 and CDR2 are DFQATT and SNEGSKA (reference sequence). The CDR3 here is CSARGGQTLHF. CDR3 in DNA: TGCAGTGCTCGCGGGGGACAAACTCTGCACTTC.

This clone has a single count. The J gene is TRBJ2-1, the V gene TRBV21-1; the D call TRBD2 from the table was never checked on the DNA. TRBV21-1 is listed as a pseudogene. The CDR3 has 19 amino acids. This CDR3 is CASDYRNGEGTSGRREQFF. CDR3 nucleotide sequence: TGTGCCAGCGACTACCGGAACGGAGAAGGGACTAGCGGGAGGCGTGAGCAGTTCTTC.

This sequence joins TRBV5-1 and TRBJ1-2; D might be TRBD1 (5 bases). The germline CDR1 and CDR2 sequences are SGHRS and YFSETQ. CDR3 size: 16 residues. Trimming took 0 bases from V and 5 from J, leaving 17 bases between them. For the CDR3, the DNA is TGCGCCAGCAGCTTGGAGGGGCAGGCAACATCGTATGGCTACACCTTC. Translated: CASSLEGQATSYGYTF.

DNA of the CDR3: TGTGCCAGCAGCCCTTTCCTTCTAGCGGGGGCGGGGGGTACGCAGTATTTT. Translated, it gives CASSPFLLAGAGGTQYF. The gene calls are TRBV3-1 (or the pseudogene TRBV3-2) and TRBJ2-3; 10 bases line up with TRBD2. J was trimmed by 8 bases and V by 4 bases; bases with no gene match: 15. CDR3 length: 17 residues. The germline V gene has CDR1 LGHDT and CDR2 YNNKEL (reference sequence).

In DNA, the CDR3 is TGTGCCAGCAGGTTCAACACTGAAGCTTTCTTT. Its translation is CASRFNTEAFF. J is TRBJ1-1 and V is TRBV12-3 or TRBV12-4; D remains ambiguous. Trimming stripped 6 bases from V and 2 bases from J, with 4 bases between. This CDR3 region has 11 residues.

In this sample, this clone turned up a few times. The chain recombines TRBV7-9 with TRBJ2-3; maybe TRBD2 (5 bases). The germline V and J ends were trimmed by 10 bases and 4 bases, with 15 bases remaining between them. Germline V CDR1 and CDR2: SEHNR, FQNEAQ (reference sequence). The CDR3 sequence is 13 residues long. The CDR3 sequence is CANEELVPDTQYF. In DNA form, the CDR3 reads TGTGCCAACGAAGAACTAGTCCCAGATACGCAGTATTTT.

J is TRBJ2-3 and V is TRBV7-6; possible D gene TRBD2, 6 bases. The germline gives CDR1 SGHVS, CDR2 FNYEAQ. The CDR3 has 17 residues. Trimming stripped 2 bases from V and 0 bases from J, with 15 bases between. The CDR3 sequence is CASSLFGGTDSTDTQYF. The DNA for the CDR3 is TGTGCCAGCAGCTTATTCGGCGGGACCGATAGCACAGATACGCAGTATTTT.

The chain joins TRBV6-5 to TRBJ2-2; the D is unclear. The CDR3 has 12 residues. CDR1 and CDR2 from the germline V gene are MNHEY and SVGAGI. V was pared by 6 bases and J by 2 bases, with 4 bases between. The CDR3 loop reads CASRSNTGELFF. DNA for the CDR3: TGTGCCAGCAGGAGCAACACCGGGGAGCTGTTTTTT.

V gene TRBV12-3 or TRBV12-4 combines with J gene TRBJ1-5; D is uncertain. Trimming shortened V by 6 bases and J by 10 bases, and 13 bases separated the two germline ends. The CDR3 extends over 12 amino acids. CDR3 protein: CASRSRVGPQHF. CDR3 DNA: TGTGCCAGCAGATCCCGGGTGGGACCCCAGCATTTT.

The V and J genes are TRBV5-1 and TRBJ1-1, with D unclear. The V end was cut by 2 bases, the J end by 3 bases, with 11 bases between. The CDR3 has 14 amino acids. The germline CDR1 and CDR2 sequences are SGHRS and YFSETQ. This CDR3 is CASSFLSIDTEAFF. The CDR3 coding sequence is TGCGCCAGCAGCTTTTTGTCGATCGACACTGAAGCTTTCTTT.

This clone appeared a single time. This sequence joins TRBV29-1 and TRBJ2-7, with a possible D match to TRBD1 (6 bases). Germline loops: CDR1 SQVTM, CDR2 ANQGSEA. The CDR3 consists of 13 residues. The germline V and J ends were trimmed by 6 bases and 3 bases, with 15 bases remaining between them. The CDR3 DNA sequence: TGCAGCGTCTCCACAGGGAACGGCTACGAGCAGTACTTC. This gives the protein CSVSTGNGYEQYF.

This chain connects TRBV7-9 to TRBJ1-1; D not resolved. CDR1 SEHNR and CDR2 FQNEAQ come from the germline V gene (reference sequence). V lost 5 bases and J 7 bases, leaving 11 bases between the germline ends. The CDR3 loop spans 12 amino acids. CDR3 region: CASSATLYEAFF. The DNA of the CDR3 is TGTGCCAGCAGCGCCACCCTCTATGAAGCTTTCTTT.

The CDR3 sequence: CASSFNRGGTEAFF. In nucleotides, the CDR3 is TGTGCCAGCAGCTTCAACAGGGGTGGCACTGAAGCTTTCTTT. The genes are TRBV5-5 and TRBJ1-1; 7 positions agree with TRBD1. Germline trimming cut 2 bases from V and 4 bases from J; bases unmatched to any gene: 5. This CDR3 has 14 amino acids. The germline gives CDR1 SGHKS, CDR2 YYEKEE (reference sequence).

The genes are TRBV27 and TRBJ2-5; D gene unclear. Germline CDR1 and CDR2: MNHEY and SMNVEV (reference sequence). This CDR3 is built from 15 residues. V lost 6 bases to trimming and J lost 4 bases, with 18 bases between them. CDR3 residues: CASRAWSSAVETQYF. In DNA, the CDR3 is TGTGCCAGCAGGGCCTGGAGCAGCGCAGTAGAGACCCAGTACTTC.

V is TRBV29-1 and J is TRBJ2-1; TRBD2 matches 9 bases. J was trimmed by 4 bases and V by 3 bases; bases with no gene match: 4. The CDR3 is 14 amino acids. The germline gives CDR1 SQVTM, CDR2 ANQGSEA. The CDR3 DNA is TGCAGCGTTGAGGGAGCGGGGGGATACAATGAGCAGTTCTTC. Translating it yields CSVEGAGGYNEQFF.

The CDR3 nucleotides read TGTGCCAGCAGTCTACTATATTCTAGCGGGGGGCAGGAGGTGACCCAGTACTTC. Its protein is CASSLLYSSGGQEVTQYF. The chain uses TRBV27 and TRBJ2-5; 11 bases agree with TRBD2. The CDR3 length is 18 residues. V shed 5 bases, J shed 7 bases, and the junction held 18 bases outside the gene matches. CDR1 and CDR2 (germline): MNHEY, SMNVEV (reference sequence).